This passage covers 26 T cell receptor beta chains from one sample sequenced in a study of T cell repertoires and Cas9 in healthy adults. The protocol was immunoSEQ multiplex PCR, while the TCRdb copy is restricted to in-frame clones and leaves out a portion. The sample yields 20,000 to 25,000 clones, roughly 90% seen once. Sequencing was done on a sample of CD4+ effector T cells (CD127+, CD25-, CD137-, CD154-) from PBMCs; culture status not recorded. Receptor source: a human donor in good health.

This chain connects TRBV4-2 to TRBJ2-3, with no clear D. The CDR3 contains 13 residues. V was cut by 1 base and J by 6 bases, with 8 bases left in between. The germline V gene encodes CDR1 LGHNA and CDR2 YNFKEQ. The CDR3: CASSQVLWDTQYF. The CDR3 DNA reads as TGTGCCAGCAGCCAAGTCCTGTGGGATACGCAGTATTTT.

This clone was detected once. V gene TRBV6-5 combines with J gene TRBJ1-3; tentative D call: TRBD1 (5 bases). The length of the CDR3 is 13 residues. V lost 6 bases, J lost 6 bases, and 12 bases lay in between. Per germline, CDR1 MNHEY and CDR2 SVGAGI. The CDR3 loop reads CASRPGTLNTIYF. The CDR3 region has the DNA TGTGCCAGCAGGCCCGGGACCTTAAACACCATATATTTT.

V is TRBV2 and J is TRBJ1-2; TRBD1 matches at 8 bases. V gave up 4 bases and J gave up 7 bases; unmatched junction bases: 5. There are 13 residues in the CDR3. From germline, CDR1 is SNHLY and CDR2 FYNNEI. The CDR3 is CASSVQGAFGYTF. CDR3 coding DNA: TGTGCCAGCAGTGTGCAGGGGGCGTTTGGCTACACCTTC.

The chain links TRBV27 to TRBJ1-1; TRBD1 matches 8 bases. CDR3 size: 15 residues. Looked up from germline, CDR1 is MNHEY and CDR2 is SMNVEV (reference sequence). V shed 6 bases and J 5 bases; nucleotides not matched to a gene: 11. The CDR3 nucleotides are TGTGCCAGCAGCCCTGGGACAGGAAGAGTAACTGAAGCTTTCTTT. It specifies CASSPGTGRVTEAFF.

The J gene is TRBJ2-7, the V gene TRBV4-1; 8 bases align to TRBD1. The CDR3 totals 14 residues. Germline trimming cut 3 bases from V and 7 bases from J; bases unmatched to any gene: 8. The germline V gene encodes CDR1 MGHRA and CDR2 YSYEKL. CDR3 nucleotides: TGCGCCAGCAGCCAGACAGGGGCAGTAAGGGAGCAGTACGTC. It translates to CASSQTGAVREQYV.

V gene TRBV6-5 combines with J gene TRBJ1-2; no reliable D call. The CDR3 length is 15 residues. V dropped 5 bases and J dropped 7 bases, with 20 bases sitting between them. Germline assignment: CDR1 MNHEY and CDR2 SVGAGI. The CDR3 nucleotides are TGTGCCAGCAGTCCCGGAGTTTTTCGGGTAGTTGGCTACACCTTC. Protein sequence: CASSPGVFRVVGYTF.

This rearrangement joins TRBV7-6 to TRBJ2-5; D is possibly TRBD1 (6 bases). The CDR3 has 15 residues. Trimming left V 1 base short and J 5 bases short, with 14 bases between. The germline CDR1 and CDR2 sequences are SGHVS and FNYEAQ. CDR3 coding DNA: TGTGCCAGCAGCTTAGGTACAGGGAGCTCGGAGACCCAGTACTTC. Translation: CASSLGTGSSETQYF.

V is TRBV5-1 and J is TRBJ1-2, with 12 positions matching TRBD1. CDR3 length: 15 residues. Per the germline V gene, CDR1 is SGHRS and CDR2 is YFSETQ. Trimming cost V 5 bases and J 8 bases; bases outside gene matches: 10. CDR3 in amino acids: CASSSRDRGPQGYTF. In nucleotides, the CDR3 is TGCGCCAGCAGTAGCCGGGACAGGGGGCCCCAGGGCTACACCTTC.

The rearrangement joins TRBV7-9 to TRBJ1-2; D remains ambiguous. Deletions cut 5 bases from V and 4 bases from J, with 8 bases between. This CDR3 contains 12 residues. Germline V gives CDR1 SEHNR, CDR2 FQNEAQ (reference sequence). CDR3 residues: CASSRAGYGYTF. The CDR3 DNA is TGTGCCAGCAGCCGCGCAGGCTATGGCTACACCTTC.

This chain connects TRBV7-3 to TRBJ1-2; D unresolved. In germline, CDR1 is SGHTA, CDR2 FQGTGA. V was clipped by 5 bases and J by 6 bases, with 16 bases between them. CDR3 length: 14 residues. In DNA, the CDR3 is TGTGCCAGCAGCCCCCTTTCCAACGCGCATGGCTACACCTTC. Protein product: CASSPLSNAHGYTF.

CDR3 bases: TGTGCCAGCAGCTTAGAGGTGGGGGGGTCCTACGAGCAGTACTTC. Its translation: CASSLEVGGSYEQYF. The chain recombines TRBV11-2 with TRBJ2-7; TRBD2 aligns across 7 bases. The CDR3 totals 15 residues. V dropped 0 bases and J dropped 1; count of bases not matched to a gene: 3. Germline CDR1 is SGHAT and CDR2 is FQNNGV.

This chain joins TRBV6-5 and TRBJ2-7; 9 bases fit TRBD1. With 5 bases clipped from V and 1 base from J, the junction kept 6 bases outside the gene matches. Germline V gives CDR1 MNHEY, CDR2 SVGAGI. The CDR3 runs to 15 residues. CDR3 nucleotides: TGTGCCAGCAGTGGGGGACAGGGCAGGTCCTACGAGCAGTACGTC. This codes for CASSGGQGRSYEQYV.

J is TRBJ1-1 and V is TRBV25-1; TRBD1 agrees at 7 bases. With 5 bases clipped from V and 4 bases from J, the junction kept 4 bases outside the gene matches. CDR1 and CDR2 (germline): MGHDK, SYGVNS. The CDR3 has 13 residues. The CDR3 DNA sequence: TGTGCCAGCAGTAGGACAGGATCCACTGAAGCTTTCTTT. It translates to CASSRTGSTEAFF.

The chain is built from TRBV6-1 and TRBJ1-1; D call uncertain. The V end was cut by 4 bases, the J end by 3 bases, with 12 bases between. Germline values: CDR1 MNHNS, CDR2 SASEGT. CDR3 length: 14 amino acids. Here the CDR3 reads CASSAGGLHTEAFF. The CDR3 nucleotides are TGTGCCAGCAGTGCCGGCGGGTTGCACACTGAAGCTTTCTTT.

This clone has just one count. The CDR3 DNA reads as TGTGCCAGCAGTCCTGACCGGGGGGGCGGGTCCTACGAGCAGTACTTC. It is translated as CASSPDRGGGSYEQYF. The V and J genes are TRBV6-6 and TRBJ2-7, with TRBD2 matching 8 bases. Germline V lookup: CDR1 MNHNY, CDR2 SVGAGI (reference sequence). This CDR3 is 16 amino acids long. Trimming at V came to 5 bases and at J to 1 base, leaving 10 bases not matched to a gene.

The chain combines TRBV19 with TRBJ2-3; no definite D call. The CDR3 is 14 residues long. Trimming cost V 0 bases and J 7 bases, with 11 bases left between them. Germline V lookup: CDR1 LNHDA, CDR2 SQIVND (reference sequence). CDR3 residues: CASSIDPGRHTQYF. The DNA of the CDR3 is TGTGCCAGTAGTATAGATCCGGGCAGGCATACGCAGTATTTT.

The V call is TRBV2, the J call TRBJ2-1; the D call may be TRBD1 or TRBD2 (6 bases each). Trimming took 7 bases from V and 1 from J, leaving 11 bases between them. Germline assignment: CDR1 SNHLY and CDR2 FYNNEI. This CDR3 spans 14 amino acids. The CDR3 bases are TGTGCCAGCAAGGAGGGGGTTTCCTACAATGAGCAGTTCTTC. It codes for CASKEGVSYNEQFF.

CDR3 residues: CASSLLTGEGGTEAFF. CDR3 DNA: TGTGCCAGCAGCTTACTAACAGGGGAGGGTGGCACTGAAGCTTTCTTT. The genes are TRBV11-3 and TRBJ1-1, with 7 bases that match TRBD1. The germline gives CDR1 SGHNT, CDR2 YENEEA. Germline trimming cut 2 bases from V and 4 bases from J; bases unmatched to any gene: 10. The CDR3 is made up of 16 amino acids.

This clone has a handful of counts. The gene calls are TRBV7-9 and TRBJ1-3; D gene unclear. Germline-derived CDR1 and CDR2 are SEHNR and FQNEAQ (reference sequence). The CDR3 has 16 amino acids. Between the trimmed V and J ends, which lost 2 bases and 0 bases, there was a span of 11 bases. DNA for the CDR3: TGTGCCAGCAGCTTAAAAAGGGCAGTCTCTGGAAACACCATATATTTT. It encodes CASSLKRAVSGNTIYF.

This chain uses TRBV7-9 with TRBJ2-2; 7 bases agree with TRBD2. The germline gives CDR1 SEHNR, CDR2 FQNEAQ (reference sequence). This CDR3 comprises 17 residues. The junction had 13 bases not matched to a gene; V was cut back by 3 bases and J by 6 bases. In DNA form, the CDR3 reads TGTGCCAGCAGCTTCAGCGGGACCTTAACGGGGTCCGGGGAGCTGTTTTTT. Amino acid sequence: CASSFSGTLTGSGELFF.

This clone was seen only once. Other DNA sequences within the sample encode an identical CDR3. The chain couples TRBV20-1 to TRBJ1-3; D is undetermined. V shed 3 bases and J shed 4 bases, with 4 bases lying between them. CDR3 length: 11 amino acids. Germline V lookup: CDR1 DFQATT, CDR2 SNEGSKA (reference sequence). CDR3 region: CSARVGNTIYF. The CDR3 DNA is TGCAGTGCTAGGGTGGGAAACACCATATATTTT.

The chain employs TRBV28 and TRBJ1-6; D is unresolved. Germline lookup yields CDR1 MDHEN and CDR2 SYDVKM. V was pared by 7 bases and J by 6 bases, with 10 bases between. The CDR3 is made up of 13 amino acids. DNA for the CDR3: TGTGCCAGCAATGGGCCGATTAATTCACCCCTCCACTTT. Translated, it gives CASNGPINSPLHF.

This sequence joins TRBV9 and TRBJ2-5; no clear D. Germline loops: CDR1 SGDLS, CDR2 YYNGEE. Deletions cut 2 bases from V and 1 base from J, with 9 bases between. This CDR3 has 14 residues. The CDR3 DNA reads as TGTGCCAGCAGCGTGGGTCAGCCCCAAGAGACCCAGTACTTC. It encodes CASSVGQPQETQYF.

V and J are TRBV27 and TRBJ2-3; D is undetermined. CDR3 length: 15 residues. Trimming left V 3 bases short and J 2 bases short, with 12 bases between. Germline V lookup: CDR1 MNHEY, CDR2 SMNVEV (reference sequence). CDR3 amino acids: CASSFSRYLTDTQYF. CDR3 coding DNA: TGTGCCAGCAGTTTTTCCCGGTACCTCACAGATACGCAGTATTTT.

This sequence joins TRBV7-8 and TRBJ1-1, with D possibly being TRBD1 (5 bases). Germline V CDR1 and CDR2: SGHVS, FQNEAQ. The CDR3 is 17 amino acids. The V end lost 7 bases, the J end lost 3 bases, and 24 bases lay between the germline ends. CDR3 protein: CASTITRGVERHTEAFF. The CDR3 DNA follows: TGTGCCAGCACCATTACCCGGGGGGTTGAGAGACACACTGAAGCTTTCTTT. The full variable domain, completed using reference TRBV7-8 and TRBJ1-1, is GAGVSQSPRYKVAKRGQDVALRCDPISGHVSLFWYQQALGQGPEFLTYFQNEAQLDKSGLPSDRFFAERPEGSVSTLKIQRTQQEDSAVYLCASTITRGVERHTEAFFGQGTRLTVV.

Notes on this clone: The sample carries other DNA sequences with the same CDR3. V usage is TRBV5-1 and J usage is TRBJ2-7; 10 positions agree with TRBD2. With 0 bases clipped from V and 2 bases from J, the junction kept 2 bases outside the gene matches. Germline values: CDR1 SGHRS, CDR2 YFSETQ. The CDR3 covers 15 residues. CDR3 sequence: CASSLGSGGAYEQYF. As DNA, the CDR3 is TGCGCCAGCAGCTTGGGGAGCGGGGGGGCCTACGAGCAGTACTTC.